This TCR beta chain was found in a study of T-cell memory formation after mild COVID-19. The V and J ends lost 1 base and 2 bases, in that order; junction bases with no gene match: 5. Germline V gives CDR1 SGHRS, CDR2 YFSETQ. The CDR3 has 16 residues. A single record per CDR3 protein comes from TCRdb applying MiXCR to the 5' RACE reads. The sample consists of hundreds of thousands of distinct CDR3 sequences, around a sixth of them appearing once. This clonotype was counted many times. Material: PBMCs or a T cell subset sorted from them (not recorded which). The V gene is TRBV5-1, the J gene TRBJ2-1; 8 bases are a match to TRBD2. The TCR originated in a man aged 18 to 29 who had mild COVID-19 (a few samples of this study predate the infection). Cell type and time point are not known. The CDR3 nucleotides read TGCGCCAGCAGCTTGTTGAGCGGGGGTCCCTACAATGAGCAGTTCTTC. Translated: CASSLLSGGPYNEQFF.